Each of the 18 T cell receptor beta chains below was sequenced from the same sample in a study of T cell changes during pregnancy in multiple sclerosis. Measured with immunoSEQ multiplex PCR; TCRdb has only the in-frame clones, and not every one. Of approximately 88,000 clones detected, roughly 92% appear once; the ten largest clones hold roughly 3%. Sequencing was performed on peripheral blood, taken in the first trimester of pregnancy. The receptors were sampled from a female donor with multiple sclerosis, enrolled in a pregnancy study.

The chain carries TRBV19 and TRBJ2-4; D might be TRBD1 (5 bases). V lost 5 bases and J lost 4, with 9 bases in between. This CDR3 comprises 13 residues. Germline V gives CDR1 LNHDA, CDR2 SQIVND (reference sequence). The CDR3 nucleotides read TGTGCCAGTAGTGCAGGGCAGAAAAACATTCAGTACTTC. Translation gives CASSAGQKNIQYF.

This rearrangement joins TRBV4-1 to TRBJ2-7; TRBD1 aligns across 9 bases. V gave up 3 bases and J gave up 7 bases; unmatched junction bases: 10. This CDR3 region has 15 residues. The germline gives CDR1 MGHRA, CDR2 YSYEKL. CDR3 sequence reads: CASSQIQGAAWEQYF. CDR3 coding DNA: TGCGCCAGCAGCCAGATACAGGGGGCGGCTTGGGAGCAGTACTTC.

With regard to this clone: The junction and the germline gene differ at one end; a read error may be behind it. This chain uses TRBV5-1 with TRBJ2-7; 10 bases align to TRBD1. The CDR3 consists of 14 residues. The germline gives CDR1 SGHRS, CDR2 YFSETQ. CDR3 residues: CASRLGTGADEQYF. DNA for the CDR3: TGCGCCAGCAGGTTGGGGACAGGGGCGGACGAGCAGTACTTC.

This clone was observed a few times. The V gene is TRBV28, the J gene TRBJ2-2; 8 nucleotides agree with TRBD1. The CDR3 runs to 13 residues. Germline V gene sequence: CDR1 MDHEN, CDR2 SYDVKM. V gave up 6 bases and J gave up 6 bases; unmatched junction bases: 3. The CDR3 coding sequence is TGTGCCAGCAGGGACAGGGTAGCCGGGGAGCTGTTTTTT. Its translation: CASRDRVAGELFF.

The chain uses TRBV28 and TRBJ2-7; 12 positions agree with TRBD2. The V and J ends lost 4 bases and 5 bases, in that order; junction bases with no gene match: 6. The CDR3 spans 15 residues. Germline-derived CDR1 and CDR2 are MDHEN and SYDVKM. The CDR3 DNA sequence: TGTGCCAGCAGTTCTCTAGCGGGAGGGTCCAACGAGCAGTACTTC. It is translated as CASSSLAGGSNEQYF.

The sample holds one count of this clone. This sequence joins TRBV27 and TRBJ1-1, with 8 bases aligning to TRBD1. The CDR3 sequence is 16 residues long. The V gene's germline CDR1 is MNHEY and CDR2 SMNVEV (reference sequence). Trimming removed 0 bases from V and 2 bases from J; junction bases left unmatched: 5. CDR3: CASSLSGQELNTEAFF. CDR3 coding DNA: TGTGCCAGCAGTTTATCGGGACAGGAACTTAACACTGAAGCTTTCTTT.

The chain has TRBV5-6 and TRBJ1-2, with 7 bases identical to TRBD1. With 4 bases clipped from V and 4 bases from J, the junction kept 7 bases outside the gene matches. The CDR3 length is 14 residues. Germline loops: CDR1 SGHDT, CDR2 YYEEEE. CDR3 coding DNA: TGTGCCAGCAGCAAAGACAGGGATAGCTATGGCTACACCTTC. Protein product: CASSKDRDSYGYTF.

The chain links TRBV15 to TRBJ1-2, with 8 bases identical to TRBD1. J gave up 7 bases and V 2 bases, and 9 bases lay outside the gene matches. Germline loops: CDR1 LNHNV, CDR2 YYDKDF (reference sequence). The CDR3 runs 15 residues. CDR3 sequence: CATSRPDRGGGGYTF. The CDR3 coding sequence is TGTGCCACCAGCAGACCTGACAGGGGAGGTGGTGGCTACACCTTC. The full variable domain, completed using reference TRBV15 and TRBJ1-2, is DAMVIQNPRYQVTQFGKPVTLSCSQTLNHNVMYWYQQKSSQAPKLLFHYYDKDFNNEADTPDNFQSRRPNTSFCFLDIRSPGLGDTAMYLCATSRPDRGGGGYTFGSGTRLTVV.

The genes are TRBV6-1 and TRBJ1-2; D call uncertain. V lost 1 base to trimming and J lost 4 bases, with 7 bases between them. CDR1 is MNHNS, CDR2 SASEGT, per germline. CDR3 length: 13 residues. Written as DNA, the CDR3 is TGTGCCAGCAGTGAAGGGGGAGGCTATGGCTACACCTTC. It translates to CASSEGGGYGYTF.

This chain connects TRBV5-1 to TRBJ2-7, with 15 positions matching TRBD2. The CDR3 contains 15 residues. Trimming removed 3 bases from V and 6 bases from J; junction bases left unmatched: 4. Germline V gives CDR1 SGHRS, CDR2 YFSETQ. In nucleotides, the CDR3 is TGCGCCAGCAGCTGGGGACTAGCGGGAGGAGGCGAGCAGTACTTC. Its protein product is CASSWGLAGGGEQYF.

The CDR3 loop is CASSDEQGALRGDTQYF. CDR3 nucleotide sequence: TGTGCCAGCAGTGACGAACAGGGGGCGCTGAGGGGGGATACGCAGTATTTT. The V call is TRBV25-1, the J call TRBJ2-3; 9 positions match TRBD1. The CDR3 has 17 residues. The V segment lost 3 bases and the J segment 6 bases; nucleotides outside the gene matches: 13. The germline V gene has CDR1 MGHDK and CDR2 SYGVNS.

This chain links TRBV10-3 with TRBJ1-2; 8 nucleotides match TRBD1. The CDR3 runs 15 residues. J gave up 0 bases and V 7 bases, and 7 bases lay outside the gene matches. Germline V gene sequence: CDR1 ENHRY, CDR2 SYGVKD. The CDR3 DNA reads TGTGCCATCACCAAGACAGGGGAGACTAACTATGGCTACACCTTC. Protein product: CAITKTGETNYGYTF.

The V and J genes are TRBV7-9 and TRBJ2-1; maybe TRBD2 (6 bases). Trimming stripped 2 bases from V and 8 bases from J, with 10 bases between. CDR3 length equals 13 residues. Germline-derived CDR1 and CDR2 are SEHNR and FQNEAQ (reference sequence). As DNA, the CDR3 is TGTGCCAGCAGCTTAAGACCGGGAGATGAGCAGTTCTTC. As protein: CASSLRPGDEQFF.

The chain is built from TRBV19 and TRBJ2-1, with 11 bases identical to TRBD2. CDR3 length: 16 amino acids. Trimming took 6 bases from V and 6 from J; bases not matched to a gene: 10. Germline V gene sequence: CDR1 LNHDA, CDR2 SQIVND (reference sequence). The CDR3 loop is CASRTDSGRASNEQFF. As DNA, the CDR3 is TGTGCCAGTAGGACGGATAGCGGGAGGGCCTCCAATGAGCAGTTCTTC.

J is TRBJ2-7 and V is TRBV4-1; unclear D gene. Germline lookup yields CDR1 MGHRA and CDR2 YSYEKL. V gave up 0 bases and J gave up 0 bases, with 6 bases separating them. The CDR3 runs 14 residues. CDR3 DNA sequence: TGCGCCAGCAGCCAAGAGAGGCCCTCCTACGAGCAGTACTTC. Residues: CASSQERPSYEQYF.

This rearrangement joins TRBV10-1 to TRBJ2-1; the match to TRBD1 covers 8 bases. Looked up from germline, CDR1 is WNHNN and CDR2 is SYGVQD (reference sequence). CDR3 length: 14 residues. The ends lost 6 bases at V and 6 bases at J; junction bases unmatched: 7. The CDR3 loop is CASRERQGINEQFF. The CDR3 coding sequence is TGCGCCAGCAGGGAACGACAGGGGATCAATGAGCAGTTCTTC.

V is TRBV7-2 and J is TRBJ2-3; 13 positions match TRBD2. Germline CDR1 SGHTA, CDR2 FQGNSA. CDR3 length: 17 amino acids. Germline trimming cut 5 bases from V and 3 bases from J; bases unmatched to any gene: 8. The CDR3 region has the DNA TGTGCCAGCAGCCCATCACTAGCGGGAGGGGTAACAGATACGCAGTATTTT. Translated, it gives CASSPSLAGGVTDTQYF.

The chain employs TRBV27 and TRBJ1-5; TRBD1 matches at 10 bases. CDR3 length equals 15 residues. The germline gives CDR1 MNHEY, CDR2 SMNVEV (reference sequence). J was trimmed by 6 bases and V by 5 bases; bases with no gene match: 7. CDR3 amino acids: CASSPGTGEGQPQHF. The DNA for the CDR3 is TGTGCCAGCAGTCCCGGGACAGGGGAGGGTCAGCCCCAGCATTTT.